This T cell receptor (beta chain) was sequenced in a study of T cell clonality in common variable immunodeficiency. Germline assignment: CDR1 MNHEY and CDR2 SVGEGT. CDR3 length: 13 residues. J gave up 5 bases and V 6 bases, and 3 bases lay outside the gene matches. Broader study findings: Reportedly, TCR beta sequences from common variable immunodeficiency showed fewer deletions and N-nucleotide insertions.

CVID and control samples used equivalent genomic DNA input. The data were produced by immunoSEQ multiplex PCR, yet TCRdb's version contains in-frame clones alone and is incomplete. The sample presents some 19,000 clones, none singletons. This clone was seen repeatedly, ten times or more. Antigen: not known. The sequence runs out 3 residues before the end of the CDR3; the remainder is reconstructed from the germline J gene. The rearrangement uses TRBV6-2 or TRBV6-3 and TRBJ1-1; 10 positions agree with TRBD1. The sample comprised peripheral blood mononuclear cells. The TCR was taken from a human donor with common variable immunodeficiency. The CDR3 DNA, read in part, is TGTGCCAGCAGACGGGACAGGGGTACTGAA. Translating it yields CASRRDRGTE. The full CDR3 protein reads CASRRDRGTEAFF.